These 32 T cell receptor beta chains came from one sample sequenced in a study of post-analysis software for immune sequencing data. General study findings and limits: Five or six TRBV segments were more frequent in patients than controls; TRBV5-6, TRBV5-1 and TRBV20-1 belonged to this group.

Unique molecular identifiers were carried by the TCR beta cDNA libraries. TCRdb independently ran MiXCR on the PCR reads; one entry per CDR3 protein. Among roughly 800,000 distinct CDR3 sequences listed, approximately 53% were seen once. These receptors are not linked to any known antigen. Source material: blood. The receptors shown here come from a girl between 5 and 17 years old with multiple sclerosis.

This clonotype showed up just once. V and J are TRBV9 and TRBJ2-4; 13 bases agree with TRBD2. The DNA matches TRBJ2-7 better at its end, which makes the J call doubtful. CDR1 and CDR2 (germline): SGDLS, YYNGEE. There are 18 residues in the CDR3. The CDR3 spells CASSGGLAGEKISYEQYF. The CDR3 DNA is TGTGCCAGCAGCGGAGGACTAGCGGGAGAGAAAATTTCCTACGAGCAGTACTTC.

This clonotype was counted once. This sequence joins TRBV10-3 and TRBJ2-7; D could derive from TRBD1 or TRBD2 (5 bases each). The J call may not be correct, given that the DNA end is closer to TRBJ2-5. The germline V gene has CDR1 ENHRY and CDR2 SYGVKD. This CDR3 has 13 residues. The CDR3 reads CAISRGGGETQYF. The CDR3 bases are TGTGCCATCTCCCGTGGTGGGGGAGAGACCCAGTACTTC.

The chain joins TRBV29-1 to TRBJ1-2; D is undetermined. This CDR3 comprises 11 residues. V dropped 7 bases and J dropped 1 base, with 7 bases sitting between them. Germline lookup yields CDR1 SQVTM and CDR2 ANQGSEA. CDR3 protein: CSATSNYGYTF. The CDR3 DNA sequence: TGCAGCGCCACCAGTAACTATGGCTACACCTTC.

Remarks on this clonotype: This could be a read error, since a much larger clone is one nucleotide away. V usage is TRBV2 and J usage is TRBJ2-3; D gene unclear. The CDR3 totals 12 residues. Trimming stripped 2 bases from V and 2 bases from J, with 2 bases between. The germline V gene has CDR1 SNHLY and CDR2 FYNNEI. CDR3 DNA sequence: TGTGCCAGCAGTGAACACACAGATACGCAGTATTTT. Translated, it gives CASSEHTDTQYF.

The CDR3 DNA sequence: TGCGCCAGCAGCTTGTATAACACAGATACGCAGTATTTT. Amino acid sequence: CASSLYNTDTQYF. This rearrangement joins TRBV5-1 to TRBJ2-3; D uncertain. Trimming removed 1 base from V and 2 bases from J, with 5 bases in between. This CDR3 is 13 amino acids long. Germline-derived CDR1 and CDR2 are SGHRS and YFSETQ.

J is TRBJ2-7 and V is TRBV29-1, with D maybe TRBD2 (5 bases). Trimming shortened V by 4 bases and J by 5 bases, and 9 bases separated the two germline ends. The CDR3 contains 11 residues. Per germline, CDR1 SQVTM and CDR2 ANQGSEA. DNA of the CDR3: TGCAGCGTTGGGGCGACTAACGAGCAGTACTTC. Residues: CSVGATNEQYF.

The J gene is TRBJ2-7, the V gene TRBV5-1; TRBD1 matches at 9 bases. Trimming at V came to 0 bases and at J to 2 bases, leaving 3 bases not matched to a gene. The CDR3 runs 15 residues. Germline V gene lookup returns CDR1 SGHRS and CDR2 YFSETQ. This chain's CDR3 is CASSLVWDRAYEQYF. For the CDR3, the DNA is TGCGCCAGCAGCTTGGTGTGGGACAGGGCCTACGAGCAGTACTTC.

This clonotype has only a few counts. This chain connects TRBV4-1 to TRBJ2-7; tentative D call: TRBD1 (5 bases). CDR3 size: 14 residues. Germline loops: CDR1 MGHRA, CDR2 YSYEKL. The V and J ends lost 3 bases and 3 bases respectively, with 12 bases between them. CDR3 region: CASSHSVTVYEQYF. CDR3 bases: TGCGCCAGCAGCCACTCTGTGACAGTCTACGAGCAGTACTTC.

The chain links TRBV6-6 to TRBJ2-7, with 10 bases fitting TRBD1. The trim removed 6 bases at V and 4 bases at J, leaving 15 bases unmatched. This CDR3 comprises 17 residues. Germline V lookup: CDR1 MNHNY, CDR2 SVGAGI (reference sequence). This chain's CDR3 is CASSSRVAGTGVYEQYF. CDR3 coding DNA: TGTGCCAGCAGCTCTAGGGTAGCCGGGACAGGGGTTTACGAGCAGTACTTC.

About this clonotype: The junction differs from germline at one of its ends, possibly a read error. J is TRBJ1-2 and V is TRBV12-3 or TRBV12-4; possible D gene TRBD1, 6 bases. The CDR3 covers 11 residues. CDR3 sequence reads: CASVQGYDYTF. CDR3 nucleotide sequence: TGTGCCAGCGTACAGGGATATGACTACACCTTC.

This clonotype appeared a few times. The chain is built from TRBV20-1 and TRBJ1-2; the match to TRBD1 covers 9 bases. CDR1 and CDR2 (germline): DFQATT, SNEGSKA (reference sequence). Unmatched junction bases numbered 6, after V lost 5 bases and J lost 2 bases. The CDR3 runs to 14 residues. The CDR3 loop reads CSAPDRGGNYGYTF. In DNA, the CDR3 is TGCAGTGCTCCGGACAGGGGCGGGAACTATGGCTACACCTTC.

The chain joins TRBV10-3 to TRBJ2-7, with 11 bases matching TRBD1. Germline V CDR1 and CDR2: ENHRY, SYGVKD. V was clipped by 5 bases and J by 2 bases; unmatched bases: 8. The CDR3 consists of 16 residues. The CDR3 here is CAISKGQGADAYEQYF. As DNA, the CDR3 is TGTGCCATCAGTAAAGGACAGGGGGCGGACGCCTACGAGCAGTACTTC.

The chain couples TRBV7-2 to TRBJ2-7; TRBD2 aligns across 14 bases. V lost 4 bases and J lost 0; bases outside the gene matches: 11. The CDR3 consists of 19 residues. CDR1 is SGHTA and CDR2 is FQGNSA in the germline V gene. The DNA for the CDR3 is TGTGCCAGCAGCTCTAGAGGACTAGCGGGGGGCCCCAGCTCCTACGAGCAGTACTTC. It translates to CASSSRGLAGGPSSYEQYF. The full variable domain, with the rest looked up from reference TRBV7-2 and TRBJ2-7, is GAGVSQSPSNKVTEKGKDVELRCDPISGHTALYWYRQSLGQGLEFLIYFQGNSAPDKSGLPSDRFSAERTGGSVSTLTIQRTQQEDSAVYLCASSSRGLAGGPSSYEQYFGPGTRLTVT.

This clonotype was detected only a few times. The chain carries TRBV7-2 and TRBJ2-4; D is unclear. The germline gives CDR1 SGHTA, CDR2 FQGNSA. The CDR3 consists of 11 residues. Between the trimmed V and J ends, which lost 1 base and 7 bases, there was a span of 2 bases. CDR3 in amino acids: CASSLVNIQYF. CDR3 nucleotides: TGTGCCAGCAGCTTAGTGAACATTCAGTACTTC.

The V and J genes are TRBV5-1 and TRBJ2-7, with 10 bases matching TRBD1. V lost 4 bases to trimming and J lost 7 bases; unmatched junction nucleotides: 8. Germline V gene lookup returns CDR1 SGHRS and CDR2 YFSETQ. CDR3 size: 14 residues. As DNA, the CDR3 is TGCGCCAGCAGCACCGGGACAGGGGCCAATGAGCAGTACTTC. Residues: CASSTGTGANEQYF.

This rearrangement joins TRBV6-6 to TRBJ2-1; TRBD2 aligns across 10 bases. Germline values: CDR1 MNHNY, CDR2 SVGAGI (reference sequence). The J segment lost 5 bases and the V segment lost 3 bases, leaving 7 bases of the junction unmatched. This CDR3 region has 16 residues. CDR3 in amino acids: CASSYELAGVDNEQFF. CDR3 sequence (DNA): TGTGCCAGCAGTTATGAGCTAGCGGGAGTGGACAATGAGCAGTTCTTC.

CDR3 region: CSARSAKRAILDNEQFF. The CDR3 nucleotides read TGCAGTGCTAGATCGGCAAAGCGGGCTATTCTCGACAATGAGCAGTTCTTC. The gene calls are TRBV20-1 and TRBJ2-1; a possible D gene is TRBD2 (6 bases). Trimming shortened V by 2 bases and J by 5 bases, and 22 bases separated the two germline ends. CDR3 size: 17 residues. Germline V lookup: CDR1 DFQATT, CDR2 SNEGSKA (reference sequence).

This chain uses TRBV2 with TRBJ2-1, with 10 positions matching TRBD2. V was pared by 5 bases and J by 5 bases, with 6 bases of the junction left unmatched. This CDR3 contains 15 residues. Germline V gives CDR1 SNHLY, CDR2 FYNNEI. For the CDR3, the DNA is TGTGCCAGCAGTACCGGGACTAGCGTTCACAATGAGCAGTTCTTC. Protein: CASSTGTSVHNEQFF.

The chain is built from TRBV29-1 and TRBJ1-1, with 7 bases identical to TRBD1. There are 17 residues in the CDR3. Germline trimming cut 5 bases from V and 4 bases from J; bases unmatched to any gene: 19. CDR1 is SQVTM, CDR2 ANQGSEA, per germline. The CDR3 sequence is CSVPKGYNRGGSTEAFF. The CDR3 DNA is TGCAGCGTTCCTAAGGGCTATAACAGGGGTGGTAGCACTGAAGCTTTCTTT.

DNA for the CDR3: TGTGCTAGTGTACCCGGGGAAAAGGAGACCCAGTACTTC. It encodes CASVPGEKETQYF. The V gene is TRBV12-5, the J gene TRBJ2-5; the D gene is possibly TRBD2 (5 bases). The germline V and J ends were trimmed by 7 bases and 5 bases, with 14 bases remaining between them. Per the germline V gene, CDR1 is LGHNT and CDR2 is FRNRAP. The CDR3 has 13 amino acids.

The V gene is TRBV4-1, the J gene TRBJ2-2; D perhaps matches TRBD1 (6 bases). The CDR3 totals 15 residues. Germline V gene sequence: CDR1 MGHRA, CDR2 YSYEKL. V shed 3 bases and J shed 4 bases, with 12 bases lying between them. The CDR3 is CASSQAGVGTGELFF. The CDR3 DNA reads TGCGCCAGCAGCCAGGCAGGGGTGGGCACCGGGGAGCTGTTTTTT.

V gene TRBV11-2 combines with J gene TRBJ2-3; TRBD2 aligns across 7 bases. The CDR3 spans 15 residues. Unmatched junction bases numbered 11, after V lost 5 bases and J lost 6 bases. The germline V gene has CDR1 SGHAT and CDR2 FQNNGV. The CDR3 nucleotides are TGTGCCAGCAGCATGAGACTAGCCGGGACGGATACGCAGTATTTT. This gives the protein CASSMRLAGTDTQYF.

This clonotype was found a few times. The rearrangement joins TRBV5-1 to TRBJ2-5; D perhaps matches TRBD2 (5 bases). The CDR3 is made up of 13 amino acids. CDR1 is SGHRS, CDR2 YFSETQ, per germline. Trimming left V 2 bases short and J 3 bases short, with 8 bases between. As DNA, the CDR3 is TGCGCCAGCAGCTTCGCGGGCGAAGAGACCCAGTACTTC. Its translation: CASSFAGEETQYF.

The chain joins TRBV29-1 to TRBJ2-1; the D is unclear. The CDR3 runs to 14 residues. Germline CDR1 and CDR2: SQVTM and ANQGSEA. The V end was cut by 3 bases, the J end by 0 bases, with 9 bases between. As DNA, the CDR3 is TGCAGCGTTGACTCCCGGAGCTCCTACAATGAGCAGTTCTTC. Translating gives CSVDSRSSYNEQFF.

This clonotype appeared once. The chain employs TRBV30 and TRBJ2-1; D may match TRBD1 or TRBD2 (5 bases each). Per germline, CDR1 GTSNPN and CDR2 SVGIG (reference sequence). This CDR3 has 12 amino acids. V was shortened by 2 bases and J by 9 bases, with 11 bases between the two germline ends. Here the CDR3 DNA reads TGTGCCTGGAGTAACGGGGCGGTTGAGCAGTTCTTC. The encoded protein is CAWSNGAVEQFF. The entire variable domain, with the rest obtained from reference TRBV30 and TRBJ2-1, is as follows: SQTIHQWPATLVQPVGSPLSLECTVEGTSNPNLYWYRQAAGRGLQLLFYSVGIGQISSEVPQNLSASRPQDRQFILSSKKLLLSDSGFYLCAWSNGAVEQFFGPGTRLTVL.

This sequence joins TRBV7-9 and TRBJ2-1; D is possibly TRBD2 (5 bases). The CDR3 contains 13 residues. Trimming removed 4 bases at V and 9 bases at J, with 13 bases between. Germline CDR1 reads SEHNR; CDR2 reads FQNEAQ (reference sequence). CDR3 nucleotide sequence: TGTGCCAGCAGCTACAGAGAGGGCGGTGAGCAGTTCTTC. As protein: CASSYREGGEQFF.

This chain links TRBV5-1 with TRBJ2-3; TRBD2 agrees at 7 bases. This CDR3 has 15 residues. V lost 6 bases to trimming and J lost 3 bases; unmatched junction nucleotides: 10. Germline V lookup: CDR1 SGHRS, CDR2 YFSETQ. For the CDR3, the DNA is TGCGCCAGCACCAAACGACTAGCTGGGACAGATACGCAGTATTTT. It yields the protein CASTKRLAGTDTQYF.

This clonotype showed up just a few times. The chain combines TRBV6-5 with TRBJ2-7; 8 bases align to TRBD1. The germline gives CDR1 MNHEY, CDR2 SVGAGI. V shed 0 bases, J shed 2 bases, and the junction held 3 bases outside the gene matches. The CDR3 totals 15 residues. The CDR3 DNA reads TGTGCCAGCAGTTACTCAAACAGGGGGACCTACGAGCAGTACTTC. Residues: CASSYSNRGTYEQYF.

V and J are TRBV20-1 and TRBJ2-4; weak D call: TRBD2 (5 bases). The end of the DNA is better explained by TRBJ2-7, so the J call may be wrong. The CDR3 extends over 14 amino acids. The germline V gene has CDR1 DFQATT and CDR2 SNEGSKA (reference sequence). The CDR3 reads CSALEAVTGNEQYF. As DNA, the CDR3 is TGCAGTGCCCTAGAGGCGGTCACGGGGAACGAGCAGTACTTC.

This chain links TRBV11-2 with TRBJ2-5; D is undetermined. V was cut by 5 bases and J by 13 bases, with 17 bases left in between. Per germline, CDR1 SGHAT and CDR2 FQNNGV. This CDR3 is 12 amino acids long. The CDR3: CASSDTTPTAYF. DNA of the CDR3: TGTGCCAGCAGCGATACCACCCCCACCGCGTACTTC.

A few counts support this clonotype. The chain is built from TRBV7-2 and TRBJ2-1; D is possibly TRBD1 or TRBD2 (5 bases each). Germline lookup yields CDR1 SGHTA and CDR2 FQGNSA. This CDR3 is built from 16 residues. V was cut by 5 bases and J by 2 bases, with 16 bases left in between. Here the CDR3 DNA reads TGTGCCAGCAGCCCCCCCGGGGCTCAACCCTACAATGAGCAGTTCTTC. Its protein product is CASSPPGAQPYNEQFF.

This clonotype has a handful of counts. V usage is TRBV20-1 and J usage is TRBJ2-4, with D perhaps TRBD1 or TRBD2 (5 bases each). The CDR3 contains 14 residues. CDR1 and CDR2 from the germline V gene are DFQATT and SNEGSKA (reference sequence). Trimming took 4 bases from V and 7 from J, leaving 17 bases between them. Written as DNA, the CDR3 is TGCAGTGCTACTGATCGCCGGGGCTTGAACATTCAGTACTTC. This encodes CSATDRRGLNIQYF.